Listed below are T cell receptor beta chains from one sample, sequenced in a study of T cell repertoires in cytomegalovirus infection. One entry per CDR3 protein results from TCRdb running MiXCR on the reads. The sample has about 530,000 distinct CDR3 sequences, around a quarter seen once. Sequencing input: PBMCs. The receptors stem from a human donor in good health (CMV status not recorded). Some clones in this sample may be carry-over from other donors' samples. The CDR3 runs from the conserved cysteine through the conserved F or W. A D gene is named only where the DNA matches it firmly. A clone size is listed for some rows: how often the clone was seen (once, few, many), or a class if it is expanded.

TRBV30	TRBD2	TRBJ2-2	once	CAWSMTRREQGGELFF	TGTGCCTGGAGTATGACTCGGCGGGAGCAGGGCGGGGAGCTGTTTTTT
TRBV28	NA	TRBJ1-6	few	CASSQKFGRGNSPLHF	TGTGCCAGCAGTCAAAAATTCGGCAGGGGAAATTCACCCCTCCACTTT
TRBV6-6	NA	TRBJ2-4	NA	CASSPRLGVAKNIQYF	TGTGCCAGCAGTCCCCGACTGGGAGTGGCCAAAAACATTCAGTACTTC
TRBV5-8	TRBD2	TRBJ2-1	NA	CASSPQDGLAASYNEQFF	TGTGCCAGCAGCCCCCAAGATGGACTAGCGGCTTCCTACAATGAGCAGTTCTTC
TRBV7-8	NA	TRBJ2-7	many	CASSSHPSVRWSEQYF	TGTGCCAGCAGCTCACACCCGAGCGTGCGGTGGTCCGAGCAGTACTTC
TRBV6-5	TRBD2	TRBJ2-1	few	CASSSAASGSSYNEQFF	TGTGCCAGCAGTTCCGCGGCTAGCGGGAGCTCGTACAATGAGCAGTTCTTC
TRBV12-3/TRBV12-4	NA	TRBJ2-5	NA	CASSSGVWGLQETQYF	TGTGCCAGCAGTTCAGGGGTTTGGGGGCTCCAAGAGACCCAGTACTTC
TRBV11-2	TRBD1	TRBJ1-3	NA	CASSFSLGQRGLLGNTIYF	TGTGCCAGCAGCTTTTCACTGGGACAGAGGGGTTTGCTAGGAAACACCATATATTTT
TRBV7-2	NA	TRBJ1-3	few	CASSLIATLGNTIYF	TGTGCCAGCAGCTTAATTGCGACACTCGGAAACACCATATATTTT
TRBV9	NA	TRBJ2-5	NA	CASSGPRMETQYF	TGTGCCAGCAGCGGTCCTAGAATGGAGACCCAGTACTTC
TRBV7-2	NA	TRBJ2-5	many	CASSQNQGPLQETQYF	TGTGCCAGCAGCCAAAACCAGGGACCCCTCCAAGAGACCCAGTACTTC
TRBV7-6	NA	TRBJ1-4	many	CASSFWGTNEKLFF	TGTGCCAGCAGCTTCTGGGGGACTAATGAAAAACTGTTTTTT
TRBV4-2	NA	TRBJ1-1	NA	CASSQDGWRASFWATEAFF	TGTGCCAGCAGCCAAGATGGCTGGAGGGCGTCCTTTTGGGCCACTGAAGCTTTCTTT
TRBV5-5	TRBD2	TRBJ2-3	few	CASSLLTSGTTDTQYF	TGTGCCAGCAGCCTCCTGACTAGCGGGACCACAGATACGCAGTATTTT
TRBV12-3/TRBV12-4	TRBD2	TRBJ2-2	NA	CASSSGLAPGELFF	TGTGCCAGCAGTTCCGGACTAGCTCCCGGGGAGCTGTTTTTT
TRBV28	NA	TRBJ1-5	NA	CASSPSIPNQPQHF	TGTGCCAGCAGCCCTAGTATCCCCAATCAGCCCCAGCATTTT
TRBV4-1	NA	TRBJ2-7	NA	CASSQLVVGSYEQYF	TGCGCCAGCAGCCAATTAGTAGTAGGCTCCTACGAGCAGTACTTC
TRBV7-8	TRBD1	TRBJ1-5	many	CASSLARTGQRHQPQHF	TGTGCCAGCAGCTTAGCGAGGACAGGTCAGAGGCATCAGCCCCAGCATTTT
TRBV20-1	TRBD2	TRBJ2-4	NA	CSARPGLAVNIQYF	TGCAGTGCTAGACCGGGACTAGCGGTAAACATTCAGTACTTC
TRBV7-2	NA	TRBJ1-2	few	CASSFGAILNYGYTF	TGTGCCAGCAGCTTTGGTGCAATACTTAACTATGGCTACACCTTC
TRBV20-1	TRBD1	TRBJ2-7	NA	CSARGQAFSYEQYF	TGCAGTGCTAGGGGACAGGCATTCTCCTACGAGCAGTACTTC
TRBV25-1	TRBD2	TRBJ2-3	NA	CASSEPSGVTDTQYF	TGTGCCAGCAGTGAACCTAGCGGGGTCACAGATACGCAGTATTTT
TRBV7-9	TRBD2	TRBJ2-5	NA	CASSLTRGGGGGETQYF	TGTGCCAGCAGCTTAACGCGGGGGGGGGGGGGGGGGGAGACCCAGTACTTC
TRBV7-2	TRBD2	TRBJ2-3	many	CASSLAGTTDTQYF	TGTGCCAGCAGCCTAGCGGGTACCACAGATACGCAGTATTTT
TRBV6-6	TRBD1	TRBJ1-5	NA	CASSYGSGQGLPIQPQHF	TGTGCCAGCAGTTACGGATCAGGACAGGGGCTCCCTATTCAGCCCCAGCATTTT
TRBV4-3	NA	TRBJ2-6	few	CASSQGAPGGGLGGANVLTF	TGCGCCAGCAGCCAAGGGGCTCCAGGGGGAGGCCTCGGGGGGGCCAACGTCCTGACTTTC
TRBV5-5	TRBD1	TRBJ1-4	many	CASSPDRANEKLFF	TGTGCCAGCAGCCCGGACAGGGCCAATGAAAAACTGTTTTTT
TRBV24-1	NA	TRBJ2-2	many	CATSDLNSRFTGELFF	TGTGCCACCAGTGATTTGAACAGCCGATTCACCGGGGAGCTGTTTTTT
TRBV29-1	NA	TRBJ2-1	few	CSVKRVGGHEQFF	TGCAGCGTTAAGAGAGTCGGGGGTCATGAGCAGTTCTTC
TRBV6-2/TRBV6-3	TRBD2	TRBJ2-4	few	CASSSRGLAVAKNIQYF	TGTGCCAGCAGTAGCCGAGGACTAGCGGTAGCCAAAAACATTCAGTACTTC
TRBV9	TRBD2	TRBJ2-3	NA	CASTPGSVAGDTQYF	TGTGCCAGCACACCGGGCTCCGTAGCGGGAGATACGCAGTATTTT
TRBV2	NA	TRBJ2-1	NA	CGEGTYNEQFF	TGTGGGGAGGGGACATACAATGAGCAGTTCTTC
TRBV11-3	NA	TRBJ1-2	few	CASSWSGTADGYTF	TGTGCCAGCAGCTGGTCGGGGACTGCCGATGGCTACACCTTC
TRBV2	NA	TRBJ2-1	few	CASEPDPNNNEQFF	TGTGCCAGCGAGCCGGACCCTAATAACAATGAGCAGTTCTTC
TRBV7-4	NA	TRBJ2-5	NA	CASSDHGQETQYF	TGTGCCAGCAGCGACCACGGGCAAGAGACCCAGTACTTC
TRBV7-9	NA	TRBJ1-1	NA	CASSTPSGDYTEAFF	TGTGCCAGCAGCACTCCGTCCGGGGATTACACTGAAGCTTTCTTT